This T cell receptor (beta chain) was documented in a study of glioma-infiltrating T cells. Points from the study as a whole: Tissue-blood divergence was below expectation in non-neoplastic patients, above in gliomas. Very few CDR3 sequences were shared between tissue and blood.

TCR alpha and beta CDR3 regions were amplified from RNA using iRepertoire nested multiplex PCR. Tissue mRNA or PBMC total RNA, roughly 85-450 ng, went into one-step reverse transcription and amplification. TCRdb redid the calling of the multiplex PCR reads with MiXCR, one entry per CDR3 protein. The profile shows under 200,000 distinct CDR3 sequences, 43% of them singletons. This clonotype was observed a handful of times. Its antigen is unidentified. The length of the CDR3 is 19 residues. The germline V gene encodes CDR1 SEHNR and CDR2 FQNEAQ (reference sequence). J was trimmed by 3 bases and V by 6 bases; bases with no gene match: 20.

Sequencing was done on a sample of glioma tissue, nonneoplastic brain tissue, or PBMCs (not recorded which). The source is a human donor with low-grade glioma or glioblastoma, undergoing nonglioma brain surgery, or in good health (not recorded which). The gene calls are TRBV7-9 and TRBJ2-1; 7 nucleotides align to TRBD2. Here the CDR3 DNA reads TGTGCCAGCAGTTCCGACTCCCGAGCGGGAAATAGTGTCTACAATGAGCAGTTCTTC. Translated: CASSSDSRAGNSVYNEQFF. Combining the CDR3 with reference TRBV7-9 and TRBJ2-1 gives the whole variable domain DTGVSQNPRHKITKRGQNVTFRCDPISEHNRLYWYRQTLGQGPEFLTYFQNEAQLEKSRLLSDRFSAERPKGSFSTLEIQRTEQGDSAMYLCASSSDSRAGNSVYNEQFFGPGTRLTVL.